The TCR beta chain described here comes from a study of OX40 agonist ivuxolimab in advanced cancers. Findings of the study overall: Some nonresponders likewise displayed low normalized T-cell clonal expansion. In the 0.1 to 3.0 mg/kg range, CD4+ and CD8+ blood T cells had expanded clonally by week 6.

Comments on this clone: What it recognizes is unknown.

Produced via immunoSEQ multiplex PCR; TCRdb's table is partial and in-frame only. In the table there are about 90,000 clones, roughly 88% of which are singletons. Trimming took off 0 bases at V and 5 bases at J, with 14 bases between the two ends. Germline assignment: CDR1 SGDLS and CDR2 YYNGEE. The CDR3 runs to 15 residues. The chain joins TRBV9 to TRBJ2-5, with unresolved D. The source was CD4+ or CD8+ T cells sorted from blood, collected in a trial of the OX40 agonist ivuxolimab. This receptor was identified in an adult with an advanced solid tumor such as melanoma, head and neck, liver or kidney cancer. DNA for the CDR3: TGTGCCAGCAGCGTAGGTAACGGTTTAACGGAGACCCAGTACTTC. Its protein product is CASSVGNGLTETQYF.